These 20 T cell receptor beta chains were sequenced from one sample in a study of beta chain features in type 1 diabetes. TCRB transcripts that were expressed got sequenced, as all of the isolated RNA had been reverse transcribed. Using immunoSEQ multiplex PCR, the repertoire was profiled, and TCRdb retains in-frame clones only, with some absent. The repertoire holds over 500,000 clones, with about 14% as singletons. The sample taken for sequencing was naive CD4+ T cells from blood. The origin of the receptors is a man aged 18 to 29 in good health.

This chain uses TRBV7-2 with TRBJ2-3, with D possibly being TRBD1 (5 bases). From germline, CDR1 is SGHTA and CDR2 FQGNSA. V was trimmed by 6 bases and J by 6 bases, leaving 16 bases between them. CDR3 size: 14 residues. The CDR3 sequence is CASSSTQQVDTQYF. The CDR3 DNA reads as TGTGCCAGCAGTTCCACACAACAGGTGGATACGCAGTATTTT.

The gene calls are TRBV11-2 and TRBJ2-7; D ambiguous. CDR1 is SGHAT, CDR2 FQNNGV, per germline. The V gene lost 3 bases and the J gene lost 0 bases, with 21 bases spanning the gap. CDR3 size: 18 residues. CDR3 DNA sequence: TGTGCCAGCAGCTTCCGATTTCGGACGGCTACAAGCTCCTACGAGCAGTACTTC. Encoded protein: CASSFRFRTATSSYEQYF.

This clone has more than one count but fewer than ten. V and J are TRBV20-1 and TRBJ2-1; no definite D call. The CDR3 totals 10 residues. Germline V lookup: CDR1 DFQATT, CDR2 SNEGSKA (reference sequence). Trimming cost V 1 base and J 13 bases, with 8 bases left between them. The CDR3 DNA is TGCAGTGCTAGAGTACTACAACAGTTCTTC. Encoded protein: CSARVLQQFF.

The chain carries TRBV28 and TRBJ1-5; D unclear. The germline V and J ends were trimmed by 6 bases and 6 bases, with 15 bases remaining between them. CDR1 and CDR2 (germline): MDHEN, SYDVKM. The CDR3 is 14 residues long. The CDR3: CASSPARAVQPQHF. The DNA for the CDR3 is TGTGCCAGCAGCCCCGCCCGGGCGGTTCAGCCCCAGCATTTT.

The sample holds a few counts of this clone. The rearrangement uses TRBV9 and TRBJ2-2; 8 nucleotides agree with TRBD1. The CDR3 has 17 residues. The trim removed 0 bases at V and 4 bases at J, leaving 8 bases unmatched. Germline V lookup: CDR1 SGDLS, CDR2 YYNGEE. CDR3: CASSVAGQGAFTGELFF. CDR3 in DNA: TGTGCCAGCAGCGTAGCAGGGCAGGGGGCGTTCACCGGGGAGCTGTTTTTT.

The chain links TRBV5-1 to TRBJ2-4; TRBD2 matches at 13 bases. V shed 4 bases, J shed 7 bases, and the junction held 5 bases outside the gene matches. CDR3 length: 15 amino acids. In germline, CDR1 is SGHRS, CDR2 YFSETQ. CDR3 in DNA: TGCGCCAGCAGCAACCGGACTAGCGGGAGCAACATTCAGTACTTC. The encoded protein is CASSNRTSGSNIQYF.

This sequence joins TRBV11-3 and TRBJ2-1; D remains ambiguous. This CDR3 spans 13 amino acids. Trimming took off 1 base at V and 6 bases at J, with 7 bases between the two ends. Germline V gene sequence: CDR1 SGHNT, CDR2 YENEEA. CDR3 protein: CASSLVAGNEQFF. DNA of the CDR3: TGTGCCAGCAGCTTAGTCGCAGGCAATGAGCAGTTCTTC.

This clone was seen more than once but under ten times. Other DNA sequences of this sample code for an identical CDR3. The chain has TRBV5-1 and TRBJ2-7, with 9 bases identical to TRBD1. This CDR3 has 14 residues. CDR1 is SGHRS and CDR2 is YFSETQ in the germline V gene. V gave up 6 bases and J gave up 2 bases; unmatched junction bases: 6. This CDR3 is CASTRQGGPYEQYF. DNA for the CDR3: TGCGCCAGCACCCGACAGGGGGGTCCCTACGAGCAGTACTTC. Supplemented by reference TRBV5-1 and TRBJ2-7, the full variable domain reads KAGVTQTPRYLIKTRGQQVTLSCSPISGHRSVSWYQQTPGQGLQFLFEYFSETQRNKGNFPGRFSGRQFSNSRSEMNVSTLELGDSALYLCASTRQGGPYEQYFGPGTRLTVT.

The V call is TRBV5-4, the J call TRBJ2-5, with D perhaps TRBD2 (6 bases). Trimming took 4 bases from V and 7 from J, leaving 20 bases between them. Germline V gives CDR1 SGHNT, CDR2 YYREEE (reference sequence). The CDR3 spans 15 residues. The CDR3 coding sequence is TGTGCCAGCAGCCAGCATCCCCAGCGGGTTGGGACCCAGTACTTC. Translating it yields CASSQHPQRVGTQYF. Drawing the rest from reference TRBV5-4 and TRBJ2-5, the complete variable domain is ETGVTQSPTHLIKTRGQQVTLRCSSQSGHNTVSWYQQALGQGPQFIFQYYREEENGRGNFPPRFSGLQFPNYSSELNVNALELDDSALYLCASSQHPQRVGTQYFGPGTRLLVL.

The J gene is TRBJ2-1, the V gene TRBV5-1; 8 nucleotides match TRBD2. Germline CDR1 SGHRS, CDR2 YFSETQ. The V and J ends lost 6 bases and 4 bases, in that order; junction bases with no gene match: 9. This CDR3 comprises 15 residues. The CDR3 DNA reads TGCGCCAGCAAATTTAGCGGGGAGCCGTACAATGAGCAGTTCTTC. It translates to CASKFSGEPYNEQFF.

This clone was recorded at least ten times. This chain connects TRBV10-3 to TRBJ2-1, with no clear D. Between the trimmed V and J ends, which lost 3 bases and 5 bases, there was a span of 5 bases. CDR1 is ENHRY, CDR2 SYGVKD, per germline. CDR3 length: 12 amino acids. The DNA of the CDR3 is TGTGCCATCAGTGATTTCGACAATGAGCAGTTCTTC. Its translation is CAISDFDNEQFF.

The CDR3 sequence is CASSPRGQQGDTQYF. CDR3 sequence (DNA): TGTGCCAGCAGCCCCCGAGGGCAGCAAGGAGATACGCAGTATTTT. The chain employs TRBV9 and TRBJ2-3; TRBD2 is a possible D gene (5 bases). Germline V lookup: CDR1 SGDLS, CDR2 YYNGEE. This CDR3 has 15 amino acids. V lost 4 bases to trimming and J lost 5 bases, with 17 bases between them.

This clone has a single count. This CDR3 is CASSVRTTAGELFF. DNA for the CDR3: TGTGCCAGCAGTGTTAGGACAACGGCCGGGGAGCTGTTTTTT. The chain uses TRBV6-5 and TRBJ2-2, with D maybe TRBD1 (5 bases). Trimming shortened V by 5 bases and J by 6 bases, and 13 bases separated the two germline ends. The CDR3 is made up of 14 amino acids. The V gene's germline CDR1 is MNHEY and CDR2 SVGAGI.

The V call is TRBV6-1, the J call TRBJ2-7; 8 bases map to TRBD1. Trimming removed 9 bases from V and 4 bases from J; junction bases left unmatched: 8. The CDR3 is made up of 13 amino acids. Per germline, CDR1 MNHNS and CDR2 SASEGT. The CDR3 loop is CASGGQGTYEQYF. The CDR3 region has the DNA TGTGCCAGTGGTGGACAGGGTACTTACGAGCAGTACTTC.

The chain joins TRBV5-1 to TRBJ2-5; 11 bases line up with TRBD1. This CDR3 has 15 amino acids. CDR1 SGHRS and CDR2 YFSETQ come from the germline V gene. V was clipped by 4 bases and J by 5 bases; unmatched bases: 7. In DNA, the CDR3 is TGCGCCAGCAGCATGGGACAGGGGGTGTGGGAGACCCAGTACTTC. Translated: CASSMGQGVWETQYF.

The V call is TRBV7-2, the J call TRBJ1-2; D remains unclear. This CDR3 has 16 residues. Per the germline V gene, CDR1 is SGHTA and CDR2 is FQGNSA. Trimming left V 1 base short and J 0 bases short, with 12 bases between. The CDR3 here is CASSLEGGHANYGYTF. The CDR3 DNA reads TGTGCCAGCAGCTTAGAGGGTGGGCATGCTAACTATGGCTACACCTTC.

This rearrangement joins TRBV28 to TRBJ2-3; D remains ambiguous. CDR1 is MDHEN, CDR2 SYDVKM, per germline. The V and J ends lost 5 bases and 8 bases respectively, with 14 bases between them. The CDR3 sequence is 13 residues long. CDR3 in DNA: TGTGCCAGCAGTCCCCCGCCGGTGGTTACGCAGTATTTT. Its protein product is CASSPPPVVTQYF. The variable domain in full, with the rest retrieved from reference TRBV28 and TRBJ2-3, is DVKVTQSSRYLVKRTGEKVFLECVQDMDHENMFWYRQDPGLGLRLIYFSYDVKMKEKGDIPEGYSVSREKKERFSLILESASTNQTSMYLCASSPPPVVTQYFGPGTRLTVL.

The chain has TRBV6-5 and TRBJ2-7, with D hard to call. V was trimmed by 2 bases and J by 0 bases, leaving 11 bases between them. CDR1 is MNHEY and CDR2 is SVGAGI in the germline V gene. The CDR3 sequence is 15 residues long. CDR3 sequence reads: CASSYRDSGSYEQYF. CDR3 coding DNA: TGTGCCAGCAGTTACAGGGATTCGGGCTCCTACGAGCAGTACTTC.

This clone was seen only a few times. Written as DNA, the CDR3 is TGCAGCGTTGGTGGGGGGCGCGGCTACACCTTC. Its translation: CSVGGGRGYTF. The V and J genes are TRBV29-1 and TRBJ1-2; D might be TRBD1 (6 bases). Trimming left V 4 bases short and J 8 bases short, with 11 bases between. From germline, CDR1 is SQVTM and CDR2 ANQGSEA. The CDR3 extends over 11 amino acids.

The V and J genes are TRBV6-6 and TRBJ2-4, with D perhaps TRBD1 (6 bases). The V gene lost 2 bases and the J gene lost 0 bases, with 8 bases spanning the gap. Germline V gives CDR1 MNHNY, CDR2 SVGAGI (reference sequence). This CDR3 spans 15 amino acids. CDR3 in amino acids: CASSYVGAAKNIQYF. In DNA, the CDR3 is TGTGCCAGCAGTTACGTGGGGGCAGCCAAAAACATTCAGTACTTC.